This paragraph reports one T cell receptor beta chain. Antigen unknown. Germline loops: CDR1 SGHRS, CDR2 YFSETQ. V was trimmed by 3 bases and J by 7 bases, leaving 17 bases between them. This CDR3 has 15 residues. These data belong to a study of cytomegalovirus exposure and HLA in healthy donors. Whole-study findings and limits: The study flagged roughly 150 TCR beta chains as cytomegalovirus-associated.

PCR involved 60 Vbeta and 13 Jbeta primers. Sequencing was performed with immunoSEQ multiplex PCR; in TCRdb, only in-frame clones are kept and a portion is missing. Among over 200,000 clones listed, around four fifths were seen once. Sequencing was carried out using PBMCs. The V call is TRBV5-1, the J call TRBJ2-1, with D possibly TRBD2 on 7 matching bases. This TCR came from a male donor in good health and CMV-seronegative. CDR3: CASSSGGQPGNEQFF. The CDR3 DNA sequence: TGCGCCAGCAGCTCGGGAGGACAGCCCGGGAATGAGCAGTTCTTC.